The following is a T cell receptor beta chain sequence with its context. Germline CDR1 and CDR2: SGHTA and FQGNSA. The CDR3 consists of 15 residues. V lost 1 base, J lost 1 base, and 10 bases lay in between. Seattle cases were enrolled at active infection and followed longitudinally. Here immunoSEQ multiplex PCR was the method, and the copy in TCRdb shows in-frame clones only, minus some. The table records about 200,000 clones, around 85% of them present only once. This sample was included in a study of blood T cell repertoires in COVID-19. For the study at large: The United States, Italy and Spain were the sources of the acute and convalescent COVID-19 samples. PBMCs, B-cell-depleted T cells, or T cells provided the cDNA or gDNA that made up the material.

The sequencing sample was made of peripheral blood. V and J are TRBV7-2 and TRBJ1-1, with a weak D call TRBD1 (5 bases). This sequence originates from a woman aged 70-85 years with COVID-19, enrolled during active disease. CDR3 bases: TGTGCCAGCAGCTTAGAGGGGTCGCAGAACACTGAAGCTTTCTTT. This gives the protein CASSLEGSQNTEAFF.